This T cell receptor beta chain was recovered during a study of cytomegalovirus exposure and HLA in healthy donors. 13 Jbeta primers and 60 Vbeta primers were used for the PCR. Using immunoSEQ multiplex PCR, the repertoire was profiled, and TCRdb retains in-frame clones only, with some absent. The sample carries 150,000 to 200,000 clones, about four fifths recorded once. The sequence derives from a woman aged 18-35 years in good health and CMV-seronegative. Source material: PBMCs.

The CDR3 region has the DNA TGTGCCAGCAGTTTAGAGGGATACGAGCAGTACTTC. Translating it yields CASSLEGYEQYF. V is TRBV28 and J is TRBJ2-7; TRBD2 might be the D (5 bases). CDR1 and CDR2 (germline): MDHEN, SYDVKM. The CDR3 contains 12 residues. Trimming pared 2 bases from V and 4 bases from J, leaving 6 bases between. Using reference TRBV28 and TRBJ2-7 for the parts outside the CDR3, the full variable domain is DVKVTQSSRYLVKRTGEKVFLECVQDMDHENMFWYRQDPGLGLRLIYFSYDVKMKEKGDIPEGYSVSREKKERFSLILESASTNQTSMYLCASSLEGYEQYFGPGTRLTVT.